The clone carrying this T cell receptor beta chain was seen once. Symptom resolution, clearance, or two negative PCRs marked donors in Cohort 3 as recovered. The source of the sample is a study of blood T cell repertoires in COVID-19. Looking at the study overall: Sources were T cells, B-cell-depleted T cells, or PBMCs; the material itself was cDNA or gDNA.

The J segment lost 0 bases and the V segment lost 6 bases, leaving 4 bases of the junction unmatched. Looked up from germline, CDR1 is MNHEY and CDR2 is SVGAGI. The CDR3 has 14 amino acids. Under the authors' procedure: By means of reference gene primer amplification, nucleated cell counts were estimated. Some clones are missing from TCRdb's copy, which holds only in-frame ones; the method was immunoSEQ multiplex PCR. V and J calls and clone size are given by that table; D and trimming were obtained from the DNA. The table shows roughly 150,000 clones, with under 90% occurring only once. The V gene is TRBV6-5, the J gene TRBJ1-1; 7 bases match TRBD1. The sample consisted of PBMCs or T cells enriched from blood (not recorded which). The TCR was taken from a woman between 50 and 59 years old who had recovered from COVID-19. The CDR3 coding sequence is TGTGCCAGCAGGTGGACAGGTATGAACACTGAAGCTTTCTTT. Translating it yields CASRWTGMNTEAFF.